Sequencing of this T cell receptor beta chain was carried out in a study of metastatic and nonmetastatic thyroid tumors. Whole-study context: Patients with malignant and benign thyroid disease provided blood and tumor or nodule tissue, whose repertoires were compared.

Study-level results: In both blood and tumor samples, TCR beta diversity was reported significantly higher for malignant than benign nodules.

Per the authors' pipeline: The study took CDR3 differences across clinicopathological groups and made a distant-metastasis classifier for papillary thyroid cancer from them. TCRdb re-analyzed the PCR reads through MiXCR. The authors' filters were not applied to this entry. This sample has about 32,000 clones, with 33% found just once. This CDR3 comprises 14 residues. The V gene lost 4 bases and the J gene lost 1 base, with 8 bases spanning the gap. From germline, CDR1 is KGHSY and CDR2 FQNENV. Every patient underwent thyroid surgery untreated. As for this clone: Its antigen is still unknown.

Material: tumor tissue. This rearrangement joins TRBV16 to TRBJ2-1; D may be TRBD2 (6 bases). The clonotype was recovered from a female donor with papillary thyroid cancer or a benign thyroid nodule (not recorded which). Some clones in this sample may be carry-over from other donors' samples. CDR3 residues: CASSPAGSYNEQFF. CDR3 in DNA: TGTGCCAGCAGCCCGGCGGGATCCTACAATGAGCAGTTCTTC. Based on the CDR3 plus reference TRBV16 and TRBJ2-1, the full variable domain is GEEVAQTPKHLVRGEGQKAKLYCAPIKGHSYVFWYQQVLKNEFKFLISFQNENVFDETGMPKERFSAKCLPNSPCSLEIQATKLEDSAVYFCASSPAGSYNEQFFGPGTRLTVL.